Following are 22 T cell receptor beta chains from one sample sequenced in a study of post-analysis software for immune sequencing data. Notes on the study in general: Roughly 5 TRBV segments occurring more often in patients than controls included TRBV5-6, TRBV5-1 and TRBV20-1.

No antigens are known for them. Each TCR beta cDNA library carried unique molecular identifiers. Each CDR3 protein is one row after TCRdb ran MiXCR on the PCR reads. This table has about 810,000 distinct CDR3 sequences, roughly 58% appearing once. Sequenced input: blood. These receptor sequences come from a girl aged 5-17 years with multiple sclerosis.

The chain has TRBV5-5 and TRBJ1-1, with D tentatively TRBD1 (6 bases). Germline V gene data show CDR1 as SGHKS and CDR2 as YYEKEE (reference sequence). The CDR3 has 15 residues. V was shortened by 4 bases and J by 6 bases, with 19 bases between the two germline ends. The CDR3: CASSRVGGAGAEAFF. CDR3 DNA sequence: TGTGCCAGCAGCCGAGTTGGGGGGGCTGGGGCTGAAGCTTTCTTT.

This clonotype was observed a handful of times. This chain joins TRBV15 and TRBJ1-1; unclear D gene. V was trimmed by 9 bases and J by 4 bases, leaving 12 bases between them. This CDR3 spans 12 amino acids. Germline loops: CDR1 LNHNV, CDR2 YYDKDF (reference sequence). The CDR3 protein is CATTDLGTEAFF. DNA for the CDR3: TGTGCCACTACGGATCTCGGCACTGAAGCTTTCTTT.

The genes are TRBV11-2 and TRBJ2-7; the match to TRBD1 covers 7 bases. J lost 2 bases, V lost 5 bases, and 9 bases had no gene match. The CDR3 contains 15 residues. Looked up from germline, CDR1 is SGHAT and CDR2 is FQNNGV. CDR3: CASSLFRDSPYEQYF. In nucleotides, the CDR3 is TGTGCCAGCAGCCTATTTCGGGACAGTCCCTACGAGCAGTACTTC.

V usage is TRBV20-1 and J usage is TRBJ1-2; D not certain. This CDR3 contains 14 residues. V lost 3 bases to trimming and J lost 1 base, with 12 bases between them. The germline V gene encodes CDR1 DFQATT and CDR2 SNEGSKA (reference sequence). The CDR3: CSASYGRFNYGYTF. In DNA form, the CDR3 reads TGCAGTGCTAGTTATGGGAGATTTAACTATGGCTACACCTTC.

There are a few counts of this clonotype. The V gene is TRBV7-9, the J gene TRBJ2-5; 7 positions agree with TRBD2. The CDR3 loop spans 16 amino acids. The ends lost 1 base at V and 5 bases at J; junction bases unmatched: 10. CDR1 and CDR2 (germline): SEHNR, FQNEAQ (reference sequence). Here the CDR3 DNA reads TGTGCCAGCAGCTTAGTACGTGGCGGGAGAGAGGAGACCCAGTACTTC. Translating it yields CASSLVRGGREETQYF.

This clonotype has only a few counts. This chain joins TRBV29-1 and TRBJ1-1; no firm D call. Germline assignment: CDR1 SQVTM and CDR2 ANQGSEA. The germline V and J ends were trimmed by 3 bases and 10 bases, with 12 bases remaining between them. The CDR3 consists of 11 residues. CDR3 coding DNA: TGCAGCGTTGATTCGGGAATGAGAGCTTTCTTT. This encodes CSVDSGMRAFF.

This clonotype turned up a few times. V gene TRBV10-3 combines with J gene TRBJ1-2, with D hard to call. Germline-derived CDR1 and CDR2 are ENHRY and SYGVKD. This CDR3 has 11 amino acids. Between the trimmed V and J ends, which lost 6 bases and 6 bases, there was a span of 8 bases. CDR3 loop: CAIRDLNGYTF. The DNA of the CDR3 is TGTGCCATCAGAGACCTTAATGGCTACACCTTC.

This chain uses TRBV5-1 with TRBJ2-1, with D perhaps TRBD2 (5 bases). Germline CDR1 SGHRS, CDR2 YFSETQ. The CDR3 loop spans 16 amino acids. Trimming took off 4 bases at V and 0 bases at J, with 14 bases between the two ends. Here the CDR3 reads CASSPQAVSSYNEQFF. The CDR3 DNA reads TGCGCCAGCAGCCCACAAGCGGTAAGCTCCTACAATGAGCAGTTCTTC.

As regards this clonotype: A much larger clone is a single base away; this may be a read error. This rearrangement joins TRBV6-4 to TRBJ2-3, with TRBD2 identical over 9 bases. CDR3 size: 14 residues. From germline, CDR1 is MRHNA and CDR2 SNTAGT. The V segment lost 4 bases and the J segment 2 bases; nucleotides outside the gene matches: 1. CDR3 protein: CASSGGGATDTQYF. For the CDR3, the DNA is TGTGCCAGCAGTGGCGGGGGGGCCACAGATACGCAGTATTTT.

The genes are TRBV7-8 and TRBJ1-6, with D possibly TRBD1 on 6 matching bases. Germline V gene lookup returns CDR1 SGHVS and CDR2 FQNEAQ. Deletions cut 5 bases from V and 6 bases from J, with 11 bases between. The CDR3 runs 14 residues. The CDR3 sequence: CASSPQGINSPLHF. CDR3 in DNA: TGTGCCAGCAGCCCACAGGGCATTAATTCACCCCTCCACTTT.

The chain joins TRBV5-1 to TRBJ2-7; TRBD1 might be the D (6 bases). Trimming took 3 bases from V and 0 from J, leaving 13 bases between them. Germline lookup yields CDR1 SGHRS and CDR2 YFSETQ. CDR3 length: 15 residues. CDR3 DNA: TGCGCCAGCAGCTGGAACAGGGCTTTCTCCTACGAGCAGTACTTC. It encodes CASSWNRAFSYEQYF. The full variable domain, its missing parts supplied by reference TRBV5-1 and TRBJ2-7, is KAGVTQTPRYLIKTRGQQVTLSCSPISGHRSVSWYQQTPGQGLQFLFEYFSETQRNKGNFPGRFSGRQFSNSRSEMNVSTLELGDSALYLCASSWNRAFSYEQYFGPGTRLTVT.

A few counts support this clonotype. This chain connects TRBV18 to TRBJ2-3; possibly TRBD2 for D (5 bases). V lost 5 bases, J lost 4 bases, and 13 bases lay in between. Germline lookup yields CDR1 KGHSH and CDR2 LQKENI. The CDR3 extends over 14 amino acids. Written as DNA, the CDR3 is TGTGCCAGCTCAATGGCTAGCCCGCCAGATACGCAGTATTTT. The encoded protein is CASSMASPPDTQYF.

This clonotype appeared once. CDR3 DNA sequence: TGTGCCAGCAGCTTAGCGTTATGGGGATTCGGGGAGCTGTTTTTT. Translation: CASSLALWGFGELFF. The chain has TRBV7-6 and TRBJ2-2; D is unresolved. The CDR3 is 15 amino acids. V was pared by 0 bases and J by 7 bases, with 12 bases between. CDR1 and CDR2 from the germline V gene are SGHVS and FNYEAQ.

This clonotype showed up just a few times. The rearrangement links TRBV11-1 to TRBJ2-1, with TRBD2 matching over 7 bases. CDR3 length equals 13 residues. CDR1 SGHAT and CDR2 FQDESV come from the germline V gene (reference sequence). J gave up 14 bases and V 5 bases, and 12 bases lay outside the gene matches. CDR3 region: CASSQSSGSVEFF. DNA for the CDR3: TGTGCCAGCAGCCAGAGTAGCGGGTCGGTTGAGTTCTTC. The full variable domain, its missing parts supplied by reference TRBV11-1 and TRBJ2-1, is EAEVAQSPRYKITEKSQAVAFWCDPISGHATLYWYRQILGQGPELLVQFQDESVVDDSQLPKDRFSAERLKGVDSTLKIQPAELGDSAMYLCASSQSSGSVEFFGPGTRLTVL.

This clonotype was found once. The chain couples TRBV7-8 to TRBJ2-7; 11 positions match TRBD2. Trimming at V came to 1 base and at J to 0 bases, leaving 2 bases not matched to a gene. CDR1 and CDR2 (germline): SGHVS, FQNEAQ. This CDR3 is built from 16 residues. CDR3 DNA: TGTGCCAGCAGCTTAGTAGCGGGAGGGGTCTCCTACGAGCAGTACTTC. The encoded protein is CASSLVAGGVSYEQYF.

The chain combines TRBV10-3 with TRBJ2-1; 7 bases fit TRBD1. The germline V gene has CDR1 ENHRY and CDR2 SYGVKD. After removal of 1 base from V and 6 bases from J, the junction contained 6 bases not matched to a gene. CDR3 length: 15 amino acids. The CDR3 loop is CAISEFDRAGNEQFF. The CDR3 DNA follows: TGTGCCATCAGTGAGTTCGACAGGGCTGGCAATGAGCAGTTCTTC.

The chain uses TRBV12-3 or TRBV12-4 and TRBJ1-2; D unclear. Trimming pared 1 base from V and 6 bases from J, leaving 18 bases between. This CDR3 has 16 residues. The CDR3 loop reads CASSLGQASRFDGYTF. The CDR3 nucleotides read TGTGCCAGCAGTTTAGGGCAGGCCTCGCGTTTCGATGGCTACACCTTC.

The CDR3 protein is CASRGGQGPVFGETQYF. CDR3 DNA sequence: TGCGCCAGCAGAGGAGGACAGGGGCCGGTGTTCGGCGAGACCCAGTACTTC. The chain has TRBV10-2 and TRBJ2-5; TRBD1 agrees at 9 bases. This CDR3 contains 17 residues. The germline V gene encodes CDR1 WSHSY and CDR2 SAAADI. V trimming: 6 bases; J trimming: 5 bases; junction bases outside the gene matches: 16.

The J gene is TRBJ2-5, the V gene TRBV7-8; no clear D. This CDR3 is 12 amino acids long. V gave up 5 bases and J gave up 5 bases, with 9 bases separating them. Germline V gene lookup returns CDR1 SGHVS and CDR2 FQNEAQ. This chain's CDR3 is CASSIVSETQYF. CDR3 DNA sequence: TGTGCCAGCAGCATAGTTAGCGAGACCCAGTACTTC.

This clonotype was seen a few times. The genes are TRBV5-6 and TRBJ1-2; TRBD1 is a possible D gene (5 bases). Trimming removed 3 bases from V and 5 bases from J, with 11 bases in between. Germline V CDR1 and CDR2: SGHDT, YYEEEE. The CDR3 extends over 13 amino acids. CDR3 sequence: CASSSQGLYGYTF. CDR3 bases: TGTGCCAGCAGCTCCCAGGGATTGTATGGCTACACCTTC.

This rearrangement joins TRBV7-2 to TRBJ2-7; perhaps TRBD1 as D (5 bases). V was clipped by 4 bases and J by 5 bases, with 21 bases between them. The CDR3 totals 16 residues. The germline V gene has CDR1 SGHTA and CDR2 FQGNSA. The CDR3 sequence: CASSSPLTDPWDEQYF. Written as DNA, the CDR3 is TGTGCCAGCAGCTCACCCTTGACAGACCCCTGGGACGAGCAGTACTTC. The whole variable domain, filled in from reference TRBV7-2 and TRBJ2-7, reads GAGVSQSPSNKVTEKGKDVELRCDPISGHTALYWYRQSLGQGLEFLIYFQGNSAPDKSGLPSDRFSAERTGGSVSTLTIQRTQQEDSAVYLCASSSPLTDPWDEQYFGPGTRLTVT.

This clonotype occurred a few times. V is TRBV7-9 and J is TRBJ1-5; TRBD1 might be the D (6 bases). Germline lookup yields CDR1 SEHNR and CDR2 FQNEAQ (reference sequence). The CDR3 spans 15 residues. Deletions cut 5 bases from V and 4 bases from J, with 15 bases between. As DNA, the CDR3 is TGTGCCAGCAGCCCCGGACAGACCGCGAATCAGCCCCAGCATTTT. Encoded protein: CASSPGQTANQPQHF.